Each of the 31 T cell receptor beta chains below was sequenced from the same sample in a study of CD8 T cells in Susac syndrome. Reverse transcription of roughly 0.5 to 1 ug RNA was carried out with random hexamers. MiXCR was run by TCRdb on the immunoSEQ multiplex PCR reads, yielding one entry per CDR3 protein. The profile shows about 52,000 distinct CDR3 sequences, 93% of them singletons. Sequencing used CD8+ T cells from PBMCs. These receptor sequences come from a human donor with multiple sclerosis.

This clonotype occurred once. V is TRBV2 and J is TRBJ2-2, with a tentative D call TRBD2 (6 bases). V dropped 3 bases and J dropped 5 bases, with 10 bases sitting between them. Germline CDR1 reads SNHLY; CDR2 reads FYNNEI. CDR3 length: 14 amino acids. CDR3 residues: CASSDWSGTGELFF. CDR3 coding DNA: TGTGCCAGCAGTGATTGGAGCGGGACCGGGGAGCTGTTTTTT.

The chain recombines TRBV7-9 with TRBJ2-5; possible D gene TRBD1, 5 bases. Trimming cost V 4 bases and J 2 bases, with 17 bases left between them. CDR1 SEHNR and CDR2 FQNEAQ come from the germline V gene (reference sequence). The CDR3 runs 16 residues. In nucleotides, the CDR3 is TGTGCCAGCAGCTCCTCCGCGAGGCCAGGGCAAGAGACCCAGTACTTC. The encoded protein is CASSSSARPGQETQYF.

This sequence joins TRBV4-1 and TRBJ1-1, with 7 nucleotides matching TRBD1. The germline V gene encodes CDR1 MGHRA and CDR2 YSYEKL. CDR3 length equals 14 residues. Germline trimming cut 5 bases from V and 1 base from J; bases unmatched to any gene: 4. DNA for the CDR3: TGCGCCAGCAGCGCACGGGACAGGAACACTGAAGCTTTCTTT. As protein: CASSARDRNTEAFF.

This clonotype was seen just once. The junction departs from the called germline gene at one end, perhaps through a read error. The chain joins TRBV7-7 to TRBJ2-1; 10 bases map to TRBD1. From germline, CDR1 is SSHAT and CDR2 FNYEAQ (reference sequence). CDR3 length: 18 amino acids. CDR3 nucleotide sequence: TGTGCTAGCAGCTTCGACCCGGGACAGGGGAAGCCCTACAATGAGCAGTTCTTC. The encoded protein is CASSFDPGQGKPYNEQFF.

The V and J genes are TRBV12-5 and TRBJ1-1; D remains ambiguous. This CDR3 comprises 13 residues. The V end lost 6 bases, the J end lost 0 bases, and 8 bases lay between the germline ends. Germline V gives CDR1 LGHNT, CDR2 FRNRAP. CDR3 sequence reads: CASGHTMNTEAFF. In DNA, the CDR3 is TGTGCTAGTGGCCACACAATGAACACTGAAGCTTTCTTT.

The J gene is TRBJ2-3, the V gene TRBV9, with 9 bases fitting TRBD1. CDR3 length equals 17 residues. Germline assignment: CDR1 SGDLS and CDR2 YYNGEE. The J segment lost 5 bases and the V segment lost 0 bases, leaving 10 bases of the junction unmatched. The CDR3 loop is CASSVVGQGKLLDTQYF. The CDR3 DNA sequence: TGTGCCAGCAGCGTAGTGGGACAGGGAAAATTATTAGATACGCAGTATTTT.

The gene calls are TRBV4-1 and TRBJ2-1; D unclear. The CDR3 has 15 amino acids. CDR1 MGHRA and CDR2 YSYEKL come from the germline V gene. The V end lost 1 base, the J end lost 0 bases, and 7 bases lay between the germline ends. Here the CDR3 reads CASSQGRNSYNEQFF. In DNA, the CDR3 is TGCGCCAGCAGCCAAGGGCGGAACTCCTACAATGAGCAGTTCTTC.

This clonotype came up a few times. Mismatch with germline at one junction end may stem from a read error. The J gene is TRBJ1-1, the V gene TRBV7-9; D remains ambiguous. Germline CDR1 SEHNR, CDR2 FQNEAQ (reference sequence). The CDR3 spans 12 residues. Written as DNA, the CDR3 is TGTGCCAGCAGCTTCGATCGATTTGAAGCTTTTTTT. Translation gives CASSFDRFEAFF.

The CDR3 DNA reads as TGTGCCAGCAGTGCCGGGACAGGGGGCAACTCACCCCTCCACTTT. Translated: CASSAGTGGNSPLHF. The genes are TRBV6-1 and TRBJ1-6; the match to TRBD1 covers 12 bases. This CDR3 is built from 15 residues. J lost 10 bases, V lost 4 bases, and 5 bases had no gene match. CDR1 and CDR2 (germline): MNHNS, SASEGT.

The rearrangement uses TRBV2 and TRBJ1-2; a weak D match, TRBD1 (5 bases). The V and J ends lost 3 bases and 8 bases respectively, with 13 bases between them. The CDR3 totals 13 residues. From germline, CDR1 is SNHLY and CDR2 FYNNEI. CDR3 coding DNA: TGTGCCAGCAGTGAGTCGGGGACCGGCGGCTACACCTTC. This encodes CASSESGTGGYTF.

This chain links TRBV19 with TRBJ1-5; D is ambiguous. V was trimmed by 5 bases and J by 1 base, leaving 3 bases between them. CDR1 LNHDA and CDR2 SQIVND come from the germline V gene (reference sequence). The CDR3 is 12 residues long. The CDR3 region has the DNA TGTGCCAGTAGTCCAAGCAATCAGCCCCAGCATTTT. It is translated as CASSPSNQPQHF.

The V and J genes are TRBV7-8 and TRBJ2-7, with D hard to call. V was trimmed by 2 bases and J by 0 bases, leaving 8 bases between them. The germline V gene encodes CDR1 SGHVS and CDR2 FQNEAQ. This CDR3 is 14 amino acids long. CDR3 protein: CASSLMQSSYEQYF. CDR3 nucleotides: TGTGCCAGCAGCTTAATGCAGAGCTCCTACGAGCAGTACTTC.

The rearrangement uses TRBV20-1 and TRBJ1-1; D ambiguous. Trimming removed 0 bases from V and 1 base from J, with 12 bases in between. Germline CDR1 reads DFQATT; CDR2 reads SNEGSKA (reference sequence). The CDR3 is made up of 15 amino acids. CDR3 protein: CSARDIPGQNTEAFF. The CDR3 nucleotides read TGCAGTGCTAGAGACATTCCGGGTCAGAACACTGAAGCTTTCTTT.

This clonotype turned up a few times. One end of the junction does not line up with germline, which may come from a read error. The rearrangement uses TRBV12-3 or TRBV12-4 and TRBJ1-6; possibly TRBD1 for D (5 bases). The CDR3 is 20 amino acids. The CDR3 nucleotides are TGTGCCAGCAGCATTGAGGATGGCGGCAGGGTGTTCTCCTATAATTCCCCCCTCCACTTT. This sequence encodes CASSIEDGGRVFSYNSPLHF.

This chain uses TRBV28 with TRBJ2-6; D not certain. Looked up from germline, CDR1 is MDHEN and CDR2 is SYDVKM. Trimming pared 6 bases from V and 5 bases from J, leaving 5 bases between. The CDR3 has 12 residues. DNA for the CDR3: TGTGCCAGCAGCCGGAGGGCCAACGTCCTGACTTTC. Translated, it gives CASSRRANVLTF. The entire variable domain, with the rest obtained from reference TRBV28 and TRBJ2-6, is as follows: DVKVTQSSRYLVKRTGEKVFLECVQDMDHENMFWYRQDPGLGLRLIYFSYDVKMKEKGDIPEGYSVSREKKERFSLILESASTNQTSMYLCASSRRANVLTFGAGSRLTVL.

V and J are TRBV7-9 and TRBJ2-7; 7 nucleotides line up with TRBD1. V lost 1 base, J lost 6 bases, and 6 bases stayed unmatched. This CDR3 comprises 14 residues. The germline V gene encodes CDR1 SEHNR and CDR2 FQNEAQ (reference sequence). CDR3 nucleotide sequence: TGTGCCAGCAGCTTAGTCGGGACAGAGGGCGAGCAGTACTTC. Protein: CASSLVGTEGEQYF.

The chain has TRBV9 and TRBJ1-1; no firm D call. The CDR3 length is 13 residues. The germline V gene has CDR1 SGDLS and CDR2 YYNGEE. V was cut by 1 base and J by 5 bases, with 9 bases left in between. The CDR3 here is CASSVMDWTEAFF. Written as DNA, the CDR3 is TGTGCCAGCAGCGTAATGGATTGGACTGAAGCTTTCTTT.

This chain connects TRBV23-1 to TRBJ1-1, with TRBD1 matching over 7 bases. TRBV23-1 is an ORF, with its function uncertain. This CDR3 has 12 amino acids. The V gene end was trimmed by 6 bases and the J gene end by 14 bases; junction bases not matched to a gene: 12. CDR3 residues: CASRTGNTEPFF. The CDR3 DNA follows: TGCGCCAGCAGGACAGGGAACACTGAACCCTTCTTT.

The chain carries TRBV2 and TRBJ2-7; TRBD1 aligns across 7 bases. This CDR3 spans 14 amino acids. V lost 6 bases and J lost 4; bases outside the gene matches: 9. Germline V gives CDR1 SNHLY, CDR2 FYNNEI. CDR3 DNA: TGTGCCAGCAGCGTCCGTAGGGACAGTTACGAGCAGTACTTC. Translation gives CASSVRRDSYEQYF.

This chain connects TRBV16 to TRBJ1-2; a possible D gene is TRBD1 (6 bases). The germline V gene has CDR1 KGHSY and CDR2 FQNENV. The V gene lost 3 bases and the J gene lost 2 bases, with 13 bases spanning the gap. The CDR3 runs to 15 residues. The CDR3 DNA is TGTGCCAGCAGCCACTACAGGGACGGGAACTATGGCTACACCTTC. This gives the protein CASSHYRDGNYGYTF. Combining the CDR3 with reference TRBV16 and TRBJ1-2 gives the whole variable domain GEEVAQTPKHLVRGEGQKAKLYCAPIKGHSYVFWYQQVLKNEFKFLISFQNENVFDETGMPKERFSAKCLPNSPCSLEIQATKLEDSAVYFCASSHYRDGNYGYTFGSGTRLTVV.

V gene TRBV3-1 combines with J gene TRBJ1-4, with a weak D call TRBD1 (5 bases). Germline V lookup: CDR1 LGHDT, CDR2 YNNKEL (reference sequence). This CDR3 comprises 12 residues. V dropped 4 bases and J dropped 12 bases, with 12 bases sitting between them. The CDR3 DNA follows: TGTGCCAGCAGCCTTGTGAGGGGACAACTGTTTTTT. Its protein is CASSLVRGQLFF. The full variable domain, with the rest looked up from reference TRBV3-1 and TRBJ1-4, is DTAVSQTPKYLVTQMGNDKSIKCEQNLGHDTMYWYKQDSKKFLKIMFSYNNKELIINETVPNRFSPKSPDKAHLNLHINSLELGDSAVYFCASSLVRGQLFFGSGTQLSVL.

J is TRBJ2-3 and V is TRBV6-2 or TRBV6-3, with D perhaps matching TRBD1 (7 bases). CDR1 is MNHEY, CDR2 SVGEGT, per germline. The CDR3 sequence is 15 residues long. The germline V and J ends were trimmed by 0 bases and 5 bases, with 12 bases remaining between them. CDR3 amino acids: CASSYSGRQGDTQYF. In nucleotides, the CDR3 is TGTGCCAGCAGTTACTCCGGGAGACAGGGAGATACGCAGTATTTT.

The chain uses TRBV10-3 and TRBJ2-7; 9 nucleotides line up with TRBD1. J lost 2 bases, V lost 11 bases, and 7 bases had no gene match. CDR3 length equals 13 residues. Looked up from germline, CDR1 is ENHRY and CDR2 is SYGVKD. The CDR3 region has the DNA TGTGCCCTTAGTGGGACAGGGACCTACGAGCAGTACTTC. Protein sequence: CALSGTGTYEQYF.

This clonotype was detected once. The CDR3 loop is CASSPSFGAYEQYF. For the CDR3, the DNA is TGTGCCAGCAGTCCCTCCTTTGGGGCTTACGAGCAGTACTTC. The chain combines TRBV6-5 with TRBJ2-7; tentatively, D is TRBD1 (5 bases). CDR1 and CDR2 from the germline V gene are MNHEY and SVGAGI. The CDR3 covers 14 residues. Trimming removed 5 bases at V and 4 bases at J, with 15 bases between.

J is TRBJ2-1 and V is TRBV12-3 or TRBV12-4; 10 bases are shared with TRBD2. With 5 bases clipped from V and 4 bases from J, the junction kept 8 bases outside the gene matches. The CDR3 consists of 16 residues. The CDR3 nucleotides are TGTGCCAGCAGTCCAGCGAGCGGGGGGGCGTACAATGAGCAGTTCTTC. Amino acid sequence: CASSPASGGAYNEQFF.

The V and J genes are TRBV10-3 and TRBJ2-5; D tentatively fits TRBD1 or TRBD2 (5 bases each). Germline loops: CDR1 ENHRY, CDR2 SYGVKD. Trimming took off 8 bases at V and 5 bases at J, with 12 bases between the two ends. There are 12 residues in the CDR3. CDR3 bases: TGTGCCATCGGGACCCCTGAGGAGACCCAGTACTTC. It codes for CAIGTPEETQYF.

The chain is built from TRBV4-1 and TRBJ2-1; 9 bases match TRBD1. Germline-derived CDR1 and CDR2 are MGHRA and YSYEKL. The V and J ends lost 4 bases and 5 bases, in that order; junction bases with no gene match: 6. The CDR3 spans 15 residues. The chain's CDR3 is CASSRSGTGHNEQFF. The CDR3 nucleotides are TGCGCCAGCAGCCGCTCCGGGACAGGGCACAATGAGCAGTTCTTC.

This chain uses TRBV11-2 with TRBJ2-1, with D possibly being TRBD1 (6 bases). CDR1 is SGHAT and CDR2 is FQNNGV in the germline V gene. V gave up 8 bases and J gave up 5 bases, with 13 bases separating them. The CDR3 has 13 residues. CDR3 nucleotides: TGTGCCAGCGGGTGGACAGTAGACAATGAGCAGTTCTTC. Residues: CASGWTVDNEQFF.

This chain connects TRBV4-2 to TRBJ2-7; D is ambiguous. Trimming stripped 0 bases from V and 2 bases from J, with 14 bases between. Germline CDR1 is LGHNA and CDR2 is YNFKEQ. The CDR3 loop spans 16 amino acids. This chain's CDR3 is CASSQDESRPTYEQYF. The CDR3 bases are TGTGCCAGCAGCCAAGATGAGTCTAGGCCCACCTACGAGCAGTACTTC.

The gene calls are TRBV7-8 and TRBJ1-5, with 8 positions matching TRBD1. The CDR3 contains 16 residues. Germline values: CDR1 SGHVS, CDR2 FQNEAQ. Germline trimming cut 5 bases from V and 2 bases from J; bases unmatched to any gene: 8. DNA for the CDR3: TGTGCCAGCAGCATACACAGGGGGGAAGGCAATCAGCCCCAGCATTTT. This encodes CASSIHRGEGNQPQHF.

A few counts support this clonotype. The chain carries TRBV13 and TRBJ1-6, with unresolved D. The CDR3 loop spans 17 amino acids. Germline CDR1 and CDR2: PRHDT and FYEKMQ (reference sequence). Trimming took off 6 bases at V and 2 bases at J, with 17 bases between the two ends. The CDR3 nucleotides read TGTGCCAGCAGTCAGTTTAGGAGTTCGGCCTATAATTCACCCCTCCACTTT. Protein: CASSQFRSSAYNSPLHF.